Each of the 30 T cell receptor beta chains below was sequenced from the same sample in a study of tumor-infiltrating lymphocytes in primary liver carcinoma. A constant-region primer served to make TCR beta cDNA from roughly 540 ng total RNA. Library construction for TCR beta comprised three nested multiplex PCR rounds performed with slightly modified ARM-PCR. It was with TRBV1-TRBV30 forward primers and a C-beta reverse primer that the first two PCR rounds were run, at around 11 cycles each. TCRdb recomputed calls from the multiplex PCR reads with MiXCR, one row per CDR3 protein. This sample carries fewer than 50,000 distinct CDR3 sequences, more than 70% of them seen once, and the ten largest clones take around two fifths. Taking about 17-32 mg of unsorted bulk tissue, the authors co-extracted RNA and DNA. The specimen was tumor-adjacent normal liver tissue. The receptors here all came from a woman aged 25 to 45 with primary liver carcinoma and hepatitis B virus infection.

The chain carries TRBV12-3 or TRBV12-4 and TRBJ2-5; D not certain. The length of the CDR3 is 11 residues. V lost 6 bases and J lost 13, with 15 bases in between. The CDR3 reads CASRGLESRYF. CDR3 DNA: TGTGCCAGCAGAGGGTTGGAGAGCCGGTACTTC.

To note about this clonotype: At one boundary the junction diverges from the germline segment, which might be a read error. V usage is TRBV6-1 and J usage is TRBJ2-7, with no clear D. Looked up from germline, CDR1 is MNHNS and CDR2 is SASEGT. This CDR3 has 14 amino acids. CDR3 protein: CASSVRALTYGQYF. In DNA, the CDR3 is TGCGCCAGCAGTGTCCGGGCTCTAACCTACGGGCAGTACTTC.

Of note for this clonotype: Just one base apart from a much larger clone, this may be a read error. This sequence joins TRBV25-1 and TRBJ2-2, with TRBD2 matching 8 bases. CDR1 is MGHDK, CDR2 SYGVNS, per germline. This CDR3 region has 15 residues. V lost 4 bases and J lost 3; bases outside the gene matches: 4. The CDR3 DNA is TGTGCCAGCAGTGTATCCGGGAGGGACACCGGGGAGCTGTTTTTT. It codes for CASSVSGRDTGELFF.

About this clonotype: Its ends do not fully match the called genes, so a read error is possible. The V call is TRBV5-4, the J call TRBJ2-2; TRBD2 might be the D (6 bases). The length of the CDR3 is 16 residues. The germline gives CDR1 SGHNT, CDR2 YYREEE (reference sequence). CDR3 coding DNA: TGTGCCAGAAGCTTGGAGGGAGCGACGATGACCGGGGAGCTGTTTTTT. As protein: CARSLEGATMTGELFF.

Details on this clonotype: An end of the junction does not agree with germline; a read error may underlie this. The genes are TRBV6-5 and TRBJ1-3, with 8 bases matching TRBD1. The CDR3 runs 15 residues. Germline values: CDR1 MNHEY, CDR2 SVGAGI. The CDR3 nucleotides read TGTGCCAGCAGCGCGACTCAGGGGGCTGGAAACACCTTATATTTT. Protein sequence: CASSATQGAGNTLYF.

The rearrangement links TRBV6-5 to TRBJ2-1; TRBD2 agrees at 7 bases. The V and J ends lost 6 bases and 9 bases, in that order; junction bases with no gene match: 11. Germline V lookup: CDR1 MNHEY, CDR2 SVGAGI. The CDR3 consists of 14 residues. The CDR3: CASRVSGNYCEQFF. For the CDR3, the DNA is TGTGCCAGCAGAGTAAGCGGGAACTACTGTGAGCAGTTCTTC.

By share of the sample, this clonotype is medium-sized. DNA for the CDR3: TGTGCCAGCAGCTCCCAACCCGGACATGAGCAGTTCTTC. It yields the protein CASSSQPGHEQFF. The rearrangement links TRBV11-2 to TRBJ2-1; unclear D gene. Germline V CDR1 and CDR2: SGHAT, FQNNGV. V was trimmed by 4 bases and J by 8 bases, leaving 12 bases between them. The CDR3 is made up of 13 amino acids.

Details on this clonotype: The junction departs from germline at one end; a sequencing error may be responsible. This rearrangement joins TRBV4-1 to TRBJ1-4; D is ambiguous. This CDR3 comprises 16 residues. Germline CDR1 and CDR2: MGHRA and YSYEKL. CDR3 amino acids: CTSSPSPPGGNEKLFF. In DNA form, the CDR3 reads TGCACCAGCAGCCCCTCCCCGCCAGGAGGAAATGAAAAACTGTTTTTT.

This clonotype occurred a few times. The chain uses TRBV29-1 and TRBJ2-3; 12 nucleotides align to TRBD2. Germline V gives CDR1 SQVTM, CDR2 ANQGSEA. Trimming at V came to 7 bases and at J to 2 bases, leaving 7 bases not matched to a gene. CDR3 length: 15 amino acids. The CDR3 DNA follows: TGCAGCGCCCTAGGGACTAGCGGGTCCACAGATACGCAGTATTTT. Translated, it gives CSALGTSGSTDTQYF.

This clonotype was seen a handful of times. Sequence at one end of the junction differs from germline and may be a read error. The V call is TRBV11-2, the J call TRBJ1-4; weak D call: TRBD1 (5 bases). There are 12 residues in the CDR3. In germline, CDR1 is SGHAT, CDR2 FQNNGV. The CDR3 reads CASSPRGGKRFF. Here the CDR3 DNA reads TGTGCCAGCAGCCCCCGGGGGGGGAAACGGTTTTTT.

This clonotype rates as medium-sized. V gene TRBV6-1 combines with J gene TRBJ2-7; no clear D gene. The V and J ends lost 4 bases and 2 bases respectively, with 12 bases between them. Germline V gene data show CDR1 as MNHNS and CDR2 as SASEGT. The CDR3 runs to 14 residues. The CDR3 sequence: CASSVRALTYEQYF. CDR3 nucleotides: TGTGCCAGCAGTGTCCGGGCTCTAACCTACGAGCAGTACTTC.

This clonotype was seen just once. Its ends do not fully match the called genes, so a read error is possible. The chain uses TRBV6-6 and TRBJ2-7, with TRBD2 matching over 7 bases. The CDR3 extends over 14 amino acids. The V gene's germline CDR1 is MNHNY and CDR2 SVGAGI (reference sequence). CDR3 loop: CANRSPSGGYERYF. As DNA, the CDR3 is TGTGCCAACCGGTCCCCTAGCGGAGGCTACGAGCGGTACTTC.

About this clonotype: The CDR3 ends on some other residue instead of the conserved phenylalanine or tryptophan, so this is likely a read error. The chain carries TRBV11-2 and TRBJ2-7; D is ambiguous. Germline V CDR1 and CDR2: SGHAT, FQNNGV. The CDR3 spans 11 residues. The CDR3 nucleotides are TGTGTCAGCAGGCCAGCATACGAGCAGTACTTA. It codes for CVSRPAYEQYL.

Comment on this clonotype: This may stem from a read error, because a much larger clone lies one nucleotide away. The CDR3 bases are TGTGCCAGCAGCCCTCGGACAGGCCGGCACGAGCGGTACTTC. Its translation: CASSPRTGRHERYF. The V gene is TRBV13, the J gene TRBJ2-7; TRBD1 matches at 7 bases. The length of the CDR3 is 14 residues. Looked up from germline, CDR1 is PRHDT and CDR2 is FYEKMQ (reference sequence). The full variable domain, completed using reference TRBV13 and TRBJ2-7, is AAGVIQSPRHLIKEKRETATLKCYPIPRHDTVYWYQQGPGQDPQFLISFYEKMQSDKGSIPDRFSAQQFSDYHSELNMSSLELGDSALYFCASSPRTGRHERYFGPGTRLTVT.

Worth noting for this clonotype: Here the CDR3 omits its conserved ending phenylalanine or tryptophan, so a read error is the likely source. This rearrangement joins TRBV11-2 to TRBJ2-5; 8 nucleotides line up with TRBD1. The CDR3 runs to 16 residues. Looked up from germline, CDR1 is SGHAT and CDR2 is FQNNGV. Germline trimming cut 5 bases from V and 5 bases from J; bases unmatched to any gene: 13. The CDR3 coding sequence is TGTGCCAGCAGCACAAGAGCAGGGGGCGCGAAGGAGACCCAGTACATC. This codes for CASSTRAGGAKETQYI.

This clonotype occurred many times. The chain links TRBV4-1 to TRBJ2-1, with 13 bases that match TRBD2. Germline CDR1 MGHRA, CDR2 YSYEKL. CDR3 size: 18 residues. The junction had 7 bases not matched to a gene; V was cut back by 1 base and J by 4 bases. The CDR3 protein is CASSQGTTSGRVYNEQFF. CDR3 sequence (DNA): TGCGCCAGCAGCCAAGGCACTACTAGCGGGAGGGTATACAATGAGCAGTTCTTC.

This clonotype was seen ten or more times. This chain connects TRBV4-2 to TRBJ2-1; 7 positions match TRBD2. This CDR3 comprises 15 residues. With 4 bases clipped from V and 6 bases from J, the junction kept 9 bases outside the gene matches. Germline-derived CDR1 and CDR2 are LGHNA and YNFKEQ. Here the CDR3 reads CASSPMGGRFNEQFF. The CDR3 DNA reads TGTGCCAGCAGCCCGATGGGGGGGAGGTTCAATGAGCAGTTCTTC.

Of note for this clonotype: The junction differs from germline at one of its ends, possibly a read error. The J gene is TRBJ1-2, the V gene TRBV4-3, with D tentatively TRBD1 (5 bases). Germline-derived CDR1 and CDR2 are LGHNA and YSLEER. This CDR3 spans 14 amino acids. The CDR3 nucleotides are TGCGCCAGCAGCCCACCCAGGGAGATCGCTGGCTACATCTTC. Translation gives CASSPPREIAGYIF.

This chain links TRBV4-3 with TRBJ2-3, with a tentative D call TRBD1 (6 bases). The CDR3 has 17 residues. CDR1 is LGHNA and CDR2 is YSLEER in the germline V gene. The V gene lost 4 bases and the J gene lost 3 bases, with 20 bases spanning the gap. The CDR3 DNA sequence: TGCGCCAGCAGCCCTCTCTTAGTGGAAGGGGGTACAGATACGCAGTATTTT. It codes for CASSPLLVEGGTDTQYF.

As for this clonotype: The junction departs from germline at one end; a sequencing error may be responsible. The chain links TRBV4-2 to TRBJ2-7, with D perhaps TRBD2 (6 bases). The CDR3 has 15 amino acids. Germline CDR1 and CDR2: LGHNA and YNFKEQ. The CDR3 spells CVSSQALGDSYEQYF. In DNA, the CDR3 is TGTGTCAGCAGCCAAGCATTGGGGGACTCCTACGAGCAGTATTTC.

This clonotype was counted many times. This rearrangement joins TRBV27 to TRBJ2-7; 9 nucleotides line up with TRBD2. From germline, CDR1 is MNHEY and CDR2 SMNVEV (reference sequence). Losses at the gene ends were 6 bases for V and 11 bases for J; bases not matched to a gene: 11. The length of the CDR3 is 13 residues. CDR3 amino acids: CASRISVAGDEYF. CDR3 in DNA: TGTGCCAGCAGGATATCAGTAGCGGGAGATGAGTACTTC.

The chain has TRBV5-8 and TRBJ2-3, with D uncertain. Germline loops: CDR1 SGHTS, CDR2 YDEGEE. The CDR3 runs to 13 residues. Trimming shortened V by 5 bases and J by 4 bases, and 11 bases separated the two germline ends. Written as DNA, the CDR3 is TGTGCCAGCAGTGTACCCGCGGCAGATACGCAGTATTTT. Translation: CASSVPAADTQYF.

Worth noting for this clonotype: It may be a read error: a sequence one base away is much more abundant. The chain uses TRBV28 and TRBJ2-3; no clear D. The germline CDR1 and CDR2 sequences are MDHEN and SYDVKM. With 5 bases removed from V and 2 bases from J, the gap between germline ends came to 11 bases. There are 14 residues in the CDR3. The CDR3 spells CASSLSIVTDTQYF. In nucleotides, the CDR3 is TGTGCCAGCAGTCTTTCAATAGTCACAGATACGCAGTATTTT.

Points on this clonotype: Lacking the conserved final phenylalanine or tryptophan, this CDR3 likely reflects a read error. The V gene is TRBV13, the J gene TRBJ2-7; 10 bases map to TRBD1. Germline loops: CDR1 PRHDT, CDR2 FYEKMQ (reference sequence). The CDR3 runs 15 residues. The CDR3 DNA follows: TGTGCTAGCAGTTTCGGGGGACAGGGGCTCTACGGGCAGTACATC. Protein sequence: CASSFGGQGLYGQYI.

As for this clonotype: At one of its ends the junction is not consistent with the germline gene, which may arise from a read error. The V gene is TRBV4-1, the J gene TRBJ1-6; unclear D gene. The CDR3 runs 17 residues. Germline CDR1 is MGHRA and CDR2 is YSYEKL. The CDR3 region has the DNA TGCGCCAGCAGCCAAGGCCCCCCCCGGGAGACTAATTTACCCCTTCACTTT. Its translation: CASSQGPPRETNLPLHF.

With respect to this clonotype: At one of its ends the junction is not consistent with the germline gene, which may arise from a read error. The genes are TRBV7-8 and TRBJ1-5; TRBD1 is a possible D gene (5 bases). CDR1 and CDR2 from the germline V gene are SGHVS and FQNEAQ. The CDR3 runs 15 residues. CDR3 sequence reads: CVSSLLVTGGKSQHF. DNA of the CDR3: TGTGTCAGCAGCTTACTTGTAACAGGTGGCAAGTCCCAGCATTTT.

Of note for this clonotype: In this CDR3 the conserved last residue, phenylalanine or tryptophan, is missing, so a read error is likely. The chain employs TRBV30 and TRBJ2-1; possibly TRBD2 for D (6 bases). Trimming shortened V by 3 bases and J by 7 bases, and 13 bases separated the two germline ends. The CDR3 runs 13 residues. Germline CDR1 reads GTSNPN; CDR2 reads SVGIG (reference sequence). CDR3 nucleotides: TGTGCCTGGAGGGAGGGACCTTCGAATGAGCAGTTCTTA. Protein: CAWREGPSNEQFL.

Concerning this clonotype itself: One junction end does not reproduce the germline sequence, and a read error may be involved. The rearrangement uses TRBV13 and TRBJ2-1; 9 bases are shared with TRBD2. The CDR3 spans 15 residues. Germline CDR1 PRHDT, CDR2 FYEKMQ (reference sequence). The CDR3 DNA reads as TGTGCCAGCAACTCTAGCGGGAAGGCCGTGAATGAGCAGTCCTTC. It is translated as CASNSSGKAVNEQSF.

The rearrangement uses TRBV6-6 and TRBJ1-5; D is perhaps TRBD1 (5 bases). CDR1 is MNHNY and CDR2 is SVGAGI in the germline V gene (reference sequence). CDR3 length equals 13 residues. Trimming left V 11 bases short and J 2 bases short, with 13 bases between. CDR3 in amino acids: CAQGGFGNQPQHF. The CDR3 DNA is TGTGCCCAGGGAGGGTTTGGCAATCAGCCCCAGCATTTT.

About this clonotype: The CDR3 does not close with the conserved phenylalanine or tryptophan, likely indicating a read error. The V gene is TRBV6-2 or TRBV6-3, the J gene TRBJ2-7; D is unclear. Per germline, CDR1 MNHEY and CDR2 SVGEGT. The CDR3 contains 15 residues. Trimming left V 8 bases short and J 2 bases short, with 19 bases between. The CDR3 is CASSPVRKGPYEQYL. Here the CDR3 DNA reads TGTGCCAGCTCGCCAGTCCGAAAAGGGCCCTACGAGCAGTACCTC.